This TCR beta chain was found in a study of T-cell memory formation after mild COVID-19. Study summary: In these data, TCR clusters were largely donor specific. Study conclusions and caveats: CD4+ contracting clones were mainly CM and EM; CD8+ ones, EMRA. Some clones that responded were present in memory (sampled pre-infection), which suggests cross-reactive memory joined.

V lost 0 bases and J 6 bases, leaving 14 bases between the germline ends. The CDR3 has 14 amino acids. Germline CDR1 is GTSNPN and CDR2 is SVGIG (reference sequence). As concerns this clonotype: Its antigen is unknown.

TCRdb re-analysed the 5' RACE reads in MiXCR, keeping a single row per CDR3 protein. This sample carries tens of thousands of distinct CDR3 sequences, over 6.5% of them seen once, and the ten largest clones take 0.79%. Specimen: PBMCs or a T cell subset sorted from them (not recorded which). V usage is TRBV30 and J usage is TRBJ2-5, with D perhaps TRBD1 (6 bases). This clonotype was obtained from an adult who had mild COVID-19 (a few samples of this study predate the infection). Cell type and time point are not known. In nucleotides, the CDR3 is TGTGCCTGGAGTGTACCCGGCAGGGGAAAGACCCAGTACTTC. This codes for CAWSVPGRGKTQYF.